This T cell receptor (beta chain) was captured by sequencing in a study of control samples from healthy donors and cancer patients. Per germline, CDR1 MNHEY and CDR2 SVGAGI. The length of the CDR3 is 15 residues. The J segment lost 3 bases and the V segment lost 2 bases, leaving 7 bases of the junction unmatched. This table comes from immunoSEQ multiplex PCR, and its TCRdb copy is limited to in-frame clones, with some not included. Of 200,000 to 250,000 clones listed, over 90% are singletons. Sequencing was carried out using blood. The chain recombines TRBV6-5 with TRBJ2-7; 7 bases match TRBD2. This clonotype originated in a man aged 45-60 years in good health. CDR3 residues: CASSYKSAGNYEQYF. The CDR3 DNA reads as TGTGCCAGCAGTTACAAGTCAGCGGGGAACTACGAGCAGTACTTC.